This T cell receptor beta chain was observed in a study of identical twins. Study-level findings and limits: Partly confounded zero-insertion analyses could result from invariant MAIT and iNKT cells. For monozygotic twins, models underestimated out-of-frame TCR alpha sharing. The study drew conclusions from cross-sectional statistical analysis, not from following the same donors.

TCRdb reanalysed the 5' RACE reads using MiXCR and keeps one entry per CDR3 protein. This sample carries 400,000 to 600,000 distinct CDR3 sequences, approximately 20% of them seen once, and the ten largest clones take 0.45% to 0.5%. A note on this clonotype: Its specificity is not known.

This CDR3 is 15 amino acids long. Trimming at V came to 3 bases and at J to 7 bases, leaving 9 bases not matched to a gene. CDR1 and CDR2 from the germline V gene are SEHNR and FQNEAQ (reference sequence). These data were likewise used in another study, on yellow fever vaccine responses in identical twins. This second study says: Reported findings indicate that twins' vaccine T cell responses seemed partially convergent, partially personalized.

The specimen was CD4+ T cells sorted from blood. The clonotype was recovered from a woman aged 18-30 years in good health. V usage is TRBV7-9 and J usage is TRBJ2-1; 7 nucleotides agree with TRBD1. The CDR3 bases are TGTGCCAGCAGCTTTGGGTCAGGGGGTGTTAATGAGCAGTTCTTC. Amino acids: CASSFGSGGVNEQFF.